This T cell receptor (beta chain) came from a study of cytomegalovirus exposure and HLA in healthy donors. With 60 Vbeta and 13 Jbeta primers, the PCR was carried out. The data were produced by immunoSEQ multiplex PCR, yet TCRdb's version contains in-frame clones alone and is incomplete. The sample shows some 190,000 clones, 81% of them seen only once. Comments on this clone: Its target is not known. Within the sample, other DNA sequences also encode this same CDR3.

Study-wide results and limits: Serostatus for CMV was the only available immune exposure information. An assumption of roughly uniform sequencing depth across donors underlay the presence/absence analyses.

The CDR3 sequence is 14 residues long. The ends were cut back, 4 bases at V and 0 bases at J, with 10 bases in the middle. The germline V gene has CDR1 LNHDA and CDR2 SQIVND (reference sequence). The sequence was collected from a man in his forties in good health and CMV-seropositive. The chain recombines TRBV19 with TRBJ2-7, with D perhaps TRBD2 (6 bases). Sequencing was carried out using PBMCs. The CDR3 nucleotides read TGTGCCAGTAGTACCCGGGACTCCTCCTACGAGCAGTACTTC. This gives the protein CASSTRDSSYEQYF.